The 24 T cell receptor beta chains below were found in one sample sequenced in a study of blood T cell repertoires in COVID-19. Sequencing used immunoSEQ multiplex PCR; TCRdb keeps in-frame clones, though not all of them. The sample consists of under 300,000 clones, about 84% of them appearing once. The sequencing sample was made of peripheral blood. The receptors derive from a man aged 80 or over with acute or convalescent COVID-19.

DNA of the CDR3: TGCGCCAGCAGTCCGGGGGATCTCTATGGCTACACCTTC. The encoded protein is CASSPGDLYGYTF. This chain uses TRBV5-1 with TRBJ1-2; D perhaps matches TRBD1 (5 bases). CDR3 length: 13 amino acids. The germline V gene has CDR1 SGHRS and CDR2 YFSETQ. V was shortened by 5 bases and J by 4 bases, with 12 bases between the two germline ends.

This rearrangement joins TRBV5-1 to TRBJ2-5; 15 bases fit TRBD2. The CDR3 runs to 16 residues. Trimming removed 4 bases from V and 7 bases from J; junction bases left unmatched: 8. Per germline, CDR1 SGHRS and CDR2 YFSETQ. CDR3 sequence (DNA): TGCGCCAGCAGCCACAGGACTAGCGGGGGGGCGGGGACCCAGTACTTC. Protein: CASSHRTSGGAGTQYF.

This chain links TRBV5-5 with TRBJ1-1; D is possibly TRBD1 (6 bases). The germline CDR1 and CDR2 sequences are SGHKS and YYEKEE (reference sequence). The CDR3 has 16 amino acids. V was shortened by 1 base and J by 0 bases, with 13 bases between the two germline ends. The CDR3 DNA reads TGTGCCAGCAGCTTGACTGGGGGCCCAATGAACACTGAAGCTTTCTTT. It codes for CASSLTGGPMNTEAFF.

The V and J genes are TRBV10-3 and TRBJ1-1; the match to TRBD1 covers 8 bases. CDR1 and CDR2 (germline): ENHRY, SYGVKD. V lost 10 bases, J lost 1 base, and 8 bases stayed unmatched. The CDR3 is 14 residues long. The CDR3 DNA reads as TGTGCCAGCGAGACAGGGGCCGAGAACACTGAAGCTTTCTTT. Translation: CASETGAENTEAFF.

The chain carries TRBV9 and TRBJ1-4; perhaps TRBD1 as D (5 bases). The CDR3 totals 15 residues. Looked up from germline, CDR1 is SGDLS and CDR2 is YYNGEE. Trimming cost V 0 bases and J 4 bases, with 10 bases left between them. The DNA of the CDR3 is TGTGCCAGCAGCGTAGTGTTAGGGGATAATGAAAAACTGTTTTTT. Residues: CASSVVLGDNEKLFF. Full variable domain (outside the CDR3, taken from reference TRBV9 and TRBJ1-4): DSGVTQTPKHLITATGQRVTLRCSPRSGDLSVYWYQQSLDQGLQFLIQYYNGEERAKGNILERFSAQQFPDLHSELNLSSLELGDSALYFCASSVVLGDNEKLFFGSGTQLSVL.

The chain links TRBV11-2 to TRBJ2-2, with D maybe TRBD2 (6 bases). The length of the CDR3 is 17 residues. V was clipped by 5 bases and J by 6 bases, with 22 bases between them. Germline V lookup: CDR1 SGHAT, CDR2 FQNNGV. The CDR3 protein is CASSRDLGLLGAGELFF. CDR3 nucleotide sequence: TGTGCCAGCAGCCGCGACCTGGGACTTTTAGGGGCCGGGGAGCTGTTTTTT.

The rearrangement uses TRBV9 and TRBJ2-1, with TRBD2 identical over 10 bases. Germline loops: CDR1 SGDLS, CDR2 YYNGEE. This CDR3 region has 15 residues. V shed 0 bases, J shed 6 bases, and the junction held 3 bases outside the gene matches. The CDR3 here is CASSVVSSGGNEQFF. In DNA form, the CDR3 reads TGTGCCAGCAGCGTAGTGTCTAGCGGGGGCAATGAGCAGTTCTTC. The full variable domain, rest sourced from reference TRBV9 and TRBJ2-1, is DSGVTQTPKHLITATGQRVTLRCSPRSGDLSVYWYQQSLDQGLQFLIQYYNGEERAKGNILERFSAQQFPDLHSELNLSSLELGDSALYFCASSVVSSGGNEQFFGPGTRLTVL.

The chain combines TRBV10-2 with TRBJ1-4; D possibly corresponds to TRBD1 (5 bases). The CDR3 is 12 amino acids. The V end was cut by 7 bases, the J end by 4 bases, with 7 bases between. Germline values: CDR1 WSHSY, CDR2 SAAADI. The CDR3 spells CASMQGNEKLFF. The CDR3 bases are TGCGCCAGCATGCAGGGTAATGAAAAACTGTTTTTT.

The chain couples TRBV28 to TRBJ2-1, with D unresolved. The CDR3 is 14 residues long. Deletions cut 4 bases from V and 0 bases from J, with 7 bases between. Germline CDR1 reads MDHEN; CDR2 reads SYDVKM. The CDR3 region has the DNA TGTGCCAGCAGTTATCCGAGCTCCTACAATGAGCAGTTCTTC. This gives the protein CASSYPSSYNEQFF.

The CDR3 here is CASSYGDASNNEQFF. The DNA for the CDR3 is TGTGCCAGCAGTTACGGAGATGCCTCTAACAATGAGCAGTTCTTC. The rearrangement uses TRBV6-6 and TRBJ2-1; D ambiguous. CDR1 is MNHNY, CDR2 SVGAGI, per germline (reference sequence). The CDR3 contains 15 residues. With 2 bases removed from V and 5 bases from J, the gap between germline ends came to 13 bases.

The chain links TRBV28 to TRBJ1-5, with a weak D call TRBD1 (5 bases). CDR1 and CDR2 (germline): MDHEN, SYDVKM. Between the trimmed V and J ends, which lost 6 bases and 3 bases, there was a span of 15 bases. The CDR3 extends over 15 amino acids. The CDR3 spells CASRRDGPINQPQHF. In DNA, the CDR3 is TGTGCCAGCAGGCGGGACGGCCCGATCAATCAGCCCCAGCATTTT.

The chain recombines TRBV6-2 or TRBV6-3 with TRBJ2-1; the D is unclear. The CDR3 has 16 amino acids. V lost 6 bases, J lost 0 bases, and 15 bases lay in between. CDR1 and CDR2 from the germline V gene are MNHEY and SVGEGT. CDR3 loop: CASSSPLLSSYNEQFF. CDR3 sequence (DNA): TGTGCCAGCAGCTCCCCCTTGTTGAGCTCCTACAATGAGCAGTTCTTC.

The chain has TRBV4-3 and TRBJ1-1, with 7 bases lining up with TRBD1. Germline CDR1 and CDR2: LGHNA and YSLEER. The CDR3 runs 16 residues. V shed 0 bases and J 1 base; nucleotides not matched to a gene: 5. CDR3 sequence (DNA): TGCGCCAGCAGCCAAGAAAGGGGGCCGTCGAACACTGAAGCTTTCTTT. It is translated as CASSQERGPSNTEAFF.

The sample holds a few counts of this clone. The gene calls are TRBV19 and TRBJ1-6; 7 nucleotides agree with TRBD1. CDR1 is LNHDA, CDR2 SQIVND, per germline (reference sequence). Germline trimming cut 0 bases from V and 8 bases from J; bases unmatched to any gene: 4. This CDR3 comprises 15 residues. The chain's CDR3 is CASSIDSTGYSPLHF. In DNA form, the CDR3 reads TGTGCCAGTAGTATAGACTCGACAGGGTATTCACCCCTCCACTTT.

V and J are TRBV2 and TRBJ1-2; TRBD1 matches 11 bases. Losses at the gene ends were 5 bases for V and 7 bases for J; bases not matched to a gene: 3. This CDR3 has 13 amino acids. Germline-derived CDR1 and CDR2 are SNHLY and FYNNEI. In DNA, the CDR3 is TGTGCCAGCAGTCGGGACAGGGGGTTTGGCTACACCTTC. Translated: CASSRDRGFGYTF.

This clone appeared once. The chain carries TRBV7-9 and TRBJ2-2; 7 bases are a match to TRBD1. Germline-derived CDR1 and CDR2 are SEHNR and FQNEAQ (reference sequence). V gave up 4 bases and J gave up 2 bases; unmatched junction bases: 4. CDR3 length: 15 residues. The DNA of the CDR3 is TGTGCCAGCAGCTGGGGGACAGTAAACACCGGGGAGCTGTTTTTT. This sequence encodes CASSWGTVNTGELFF.

V gene TRBV6-6 combines with J gene TRBJ1-2, with 7 bases identical to TRBD1. With 2 bases clipped from V and 8 bases from J, the junction kept 14 bases outside the gene matches. The CDR3 length is 16 residues. Germline-derived CDR1 and CDR2 are MNHNY and SVGAGI (reference sequence). This chain's CDR3 is CASSYPNEGAGGGYTF. CDR3 sequence (DNA): TGTGCCAGCAGTTACCCGAACGAGGGGGCAGGTGGGGGCTACACCTTC.

This chain joins TRBV28 and TRBJ1-5; D gene ambiguous. From germline, CDR1 is MDHEN and CDR2 SYDVKM. V was trimmed by 5 bases and J by 15 bases, leaving 17 bases between them. The CDR3 consists of 12 residues. DNA of the CDR3: TGTGCCAGCAGTCCCGGGGTGGCCGTCGGGCATTTT. Protein product: CASSPGVAVGHF.

The V gene is TRBV19, the J gene TRBJ2-7, with a possible D match to TRBD1 (6 bases). Germline assignment: CDR1 LNHDA and CDR2 SQIVND (reference sequence). The CDR3 consists of 12 residues. Trimming removed 6 bases at V and 2 bases at J, with 8 bases between. The CDR3 sequence is CASRDSAYEQYF. The CDR3 nucleotides read TGTGCCAGTAGGGACAGTGCCTACGAGCAGTACTTC.

This clone has only one observation. The rearrangement uses TRBV28 and TRBJ1-2; possible D gene TRBD1, 5 bases. The length of the CDR3 is 13 residues. V was clipped by 6 bases and J by 6 bases, with 14 bases between them. Germline CDR1 reads MDHEN; CDR2 reads SYDVKM. The CDR3 protein is CASSQGREHGYTF. The CDR3 DNA sequence: TGTGCCAGCAGCCAGGGTCGGGAGCATGGCTACACCTTC.

The chain's CDR3 is CASSLQGADEQYF. For the CDR3, the DNA is TGTGCCAGCAGCCTACAGGGGGCAGACGAGCAGTACTTC. V usage is TRBV11-3 and J usage is TRBJ2-7, with 9 bases that match TRBD1. The germline gives CDR1 SGHNT, CDR2 YENEEA. CDR3 length: 13 amino acids. The trim removed 5 bases at V and 5 bases at J, leaving 4 bases unmatched. Complete variable domain (other parts from reference TRBV11-3 and TRBJ2-7): EAGVVQSPRYKIIEKKQPVAFWCNPISGHNTLYWYLQNLGQGPELLIRYENEEAVDDSQLPKDRFSAERLKGVDSTLKIQPAELGDSAVYLCASSLQGADEQYFGPGTRLTVT.

This chain links TRBV28 with TRBJ1-2, with a possible D match to TRBD1 (6 bases). The germline CDR1 and CDR2 sequences are MDHEN and SYDVKM. V was pared by 2 bases and J by 8 bases, with 12 bases between. This CDR3 comprises 13 residues. This chain's CDR3 is CASSLEGGQGYTF. CDR3 in DNA: TGTGCCAGCAGTTTAGAAGGGGGTCAGGGCTACACCTTC.

V is TRBV13 and J is TRBJ2-1; possible D gene TRBD1, 5 bases. The germline CDR1 and CDR2 sequences are PRHDT and FYEKMQ (reference sequence). This CDR3 has 15 amino acids. Trimming cost V 0 bases and J 5 bases, with 11 bases left between them. DNA of the CDR3: TGTGCCAGCAGCTTAGGGGTTGGGGCACACAATGAGCAGTTCTTC. This codes for CASSLGVGAHNEQFF. Looking up the rest from reference TRBV13 and TRBJ2-1 gives the full variable domain: AAGVIQSPRHLIKEKRETATLKCYPIPRHDTVYWYQQGPGQDPQFLISFYEKMQSDKGSIPDRFSAQQFSDYHSELNMSSLELGDSALYFCASSLGVGAHNEQFFGPGTRLTVL.

J is TRBJ1-5 and V is TRBV6-2 or TRBV6-3, with 9 bases aligning to TRBD1. This CDR3 comprises 17 residues. The V and J ends lost 6 bases and 4 bases, in that order; junction bases with no gene match: 13. CDR1 MNHEY and CDR2 SVGEGT come from the germline V gene. The CDR3 DNA is TGTGCCAGCAGCCCACAGGGGGCCGGGGTAATGAATCAGCCCCAGCATTTT. Translation: CASSPQGAGVMNQPQHF.